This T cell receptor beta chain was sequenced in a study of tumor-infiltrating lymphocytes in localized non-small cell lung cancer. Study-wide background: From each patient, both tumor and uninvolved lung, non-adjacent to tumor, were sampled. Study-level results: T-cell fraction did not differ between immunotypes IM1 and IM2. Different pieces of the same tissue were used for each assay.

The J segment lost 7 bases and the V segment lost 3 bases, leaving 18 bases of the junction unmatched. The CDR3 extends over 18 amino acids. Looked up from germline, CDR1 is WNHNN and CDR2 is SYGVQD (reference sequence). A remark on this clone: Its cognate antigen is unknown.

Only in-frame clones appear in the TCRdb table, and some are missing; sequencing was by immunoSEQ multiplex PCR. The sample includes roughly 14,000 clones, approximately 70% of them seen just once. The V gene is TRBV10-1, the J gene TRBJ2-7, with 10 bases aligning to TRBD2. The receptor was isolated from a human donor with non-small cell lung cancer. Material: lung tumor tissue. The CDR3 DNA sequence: TGCGCCAGCAGTGATACCTCTAGCGGGAGAAGTTTGAAGGGGGAGCAGTACTTC. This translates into CASSDTSSGRSLKGEQYF.